These T cell receptor beta chains were read from a single sample in a study of blood T cell repertoires in COVID-19. Clones were sequenced by immunoSEQ multiplex PCR, and TCRdb holds only the in-frame ones, with some missing. The sample holds about 140,000 clones, roughly 80% seen once. What was sequenced was PBMCs or T cells enriched from blood (not recorded which). These receptors were obtained from a woman in her thirties or forties who had recovered from COVID-19. Both conserved end residues are part of each CDR3. D genes are given only for firm matches. Size values are once, few and many counts, or a class for expanded clones, and some rows have none.

>TRBD2|TRBV7-3|NA|TRBJ2-1
TGTGCCAGCAGCATAGCGGGGGGGACCTACAATGAGCAGTTCTTC
CASSIAGGTYNEQFF
>TRBD2|TRBV10-3|NA|TRBJ2-3
TGTGCCATCAAGGGCTCCATAGCGGGGGGGTCAGATACGCAGTATTTT
CAIKGSIAGGSDTQYF
>NA|TRBV5-1|NA|TRBJ2-3
TGCGCCAGCAGCCGAAAAGGGGGCACAGATACGCAGTATTTT
CASSRKGGTDTQYF
>NA|TRBV14|NA|TRBJ1-5
TGTGCCAGCAGCCAAGGGGGGGGTGGCCGGGGAAGAAATCAGCCCCAGCATTTT
CASSQGGGGRGRNQPQHF
>NA|TRBV19|NA|TRBJ1-2
TGTGCCAGTACCATGGGGGACACCCTCTATGGCTACACCTTC
CASTMGDTLYGYTF
>TRBD1|TRBV7-9|NA|TRBJ1-1
TGTGCCAGCAGCGCGGTGACAGGGTACACTGAAGCTTTCTTT
CASSAVTGYTEAFF
>TRBD1|TRBV2|once|TRBJ2-2
TGTGCCAGCAGTGAAGCCCATACAGGGGCCGGGGAGCTGTTTTTT
CASSEAHTGAGELFF
>TRBD2|TRBV3-1/TRBV3-2|NA|TRBJ2-5
TGTGCCAGCAGCCAAGGGGGGACTAGGCAAGAGACCCAGTACTTC
CASSQGGTRQETQYF
>NA|TRBV29-1|NA|TRBJ1-2
TGCAGCGTTGCAATGCAGGGGAAAAACTATGGCTACACCTTC
CSVAMQGKNYGYTF
>NA|TRBV6-5|few|TRBJ2-5
TGTGCCAGCAGCCTCGGACAGAACCAAGGGACCCAGTACTTC
CASSLGQNQGTQYF
>NA|TRBV7-8|NA|TRBJ1-5
TGTGCCAGCAGCTTAGGTCGTCAGCCCCAGCATTTT
CASSLGRQPQHF
>NA|TRBV15|NA|TRBJ1-1
TGTGCCACCAGCAGGGAAACAGGGCTAAAAACTGAAGCTTTCTTT
CATSRETGLKTEAFF
>NA|TRBV3-1/TRBV3-2|NA|TRBJ1-1
TGTGCCAGCAGCCAAGATGCTCTCGGGTACACTGAAGCTTTCTTT
CASSQDALGYTEAFF
>NA|TRBV5-1|NA|TRBJ2-1
TGCGCCAGCAGCCTAAGTGGGGGGTCGGGAAATGAGCAGTTCTTC
CASSLSGGSGNEQFF